Each of the 16 T cell receptor beta chains below was sequenced from the same sample in a study of T cell repertoires in cytomegalovirus infection. TCRdb passed the reads through MiXCR, listing each CDR3 protein once. The sample yields 300,000 to 400,000 distinct CDR3 sequences, almost 30% seen once. These receptors' targets are unknown. This specimen consisted of cultured PBMCs, obtained from culture after CMV antigen stimulation. The receptors come from a human donor in good health (CMV status not recorded). Some clones in this sample may be carry-over from other donors' samples.

This clonotype was recorded a few times. The rearrangement links TRBV10-3 to TRBJ2-5; D ambiguous. The CDR3 contains 11 residues. Trimming took off 6 bases at V and 0 bases at J, with 2 bases between the two ends. Germline V lookup: CDR1 ENHRY, CDR2 SYGVKD. The CDR3: CAIRDQETQYF. The DNA of the CDR3 is TGTGCCATCAGAGACCAAGAGACCCAGTACTTC.

This chain uses TRBV6-2 or TRBV6-3 with TRBJ2-1; D unclear. CDR3 length equals 15 residues. Germline V gene sequence: CDR1 MNHEY, CDR2 SVGEGT. V shed 10 bases and J shed 0 bases, with 16 bases lying between them. The CDR3 loop is CATQPKEISYNEQFF. The CDR3 DNA reads TGTGCCACGCAACCTAAGGAGATCTCCTACAATGAGCAGTTCTTC.

This chain joins TRBV20-1 and TRBJ2-5, with D hard to call. Trimming cost V 4 bases and J 2 bases, with 14 bases left between them. The CDR3 runs 14 residues. From germline, CDR1 is DFQATT and CDR2 SNEGSKA (reference sequence). The CDR3 protein is CSAKETGPQETQYF. CDR3 nucleotides: TGCAGTGCTAAAGAGACTGGACCACAAGAGACCCAGTACTTC.

This chain joins TRBV7-2 and TRBJ1-1; possible D gene TRBD1, 6 bases. The CDR3 length is 15 residues. Trimming took 3 bases from V and 1 from J, leaving 12 bases between them. Germline values: CDR1 SGHTA, CDR2 FQGNSA. CDR3 coding DNA: TGTGCCAGCAGCTTGGTGGGGGCGACGAACACTGAAGCTTTCTTT. The encoded protein is CASSLVGATNTEAFF.

This clonotype was found a few times. The V gene is TRBV2, the J gene TRBJ1-5; weak D call: TRBD1 (5 bases). Germline assignment: CDR1 SNHLY and CDR2 FYNNEI. This CDR3 has 15 residues. Trimming stripped 4 bases from V and 5 bases from J, with 15 bases between. Written as DNA, the CDR3 is TGTGCCAGCAGTGGACAGTTGGGATCTTATCAGCCCCAGCATTTT. It specifies CASSGQLGSYQPQHF.

V and J are TRBV7-6 and TRBJ2-6, with D unclear. Germline assignment: CDR1 SGHVS and CDR2 FNYEAQ. The CDR3 contains 16 residues. With 2 bases removed from V and 0 bases from J, the gap between germline ends came to 8 bases. CDR3 sequence reads: CASSLILRSGANVLTF. DNA for the CDR3: TGTGCCAGCAGCTTAATTCTGCGCTCTGGGGCCAACGTCCTGACTTTC.

V gene TRBV7-6 combines with J gene TRBJ1-5; D not certain. In germline, CDR1 is SGHVS, CDR2 FNYEAQ. Trimming left V 5 bases short and J 6 bases short, with 17 bases between. The CDR3 runs to 15 residues. CDR3 in amino acids: CASSGSPEGGQPQHF. The CDR3 bases are TGTGCCAGCAGCGGGAGCCCCGAAGGTGGTCAGCCCCAGCATTTT.

The rearrangement links TRBV7-2 to TRBJ1-2, with D hard to call. The CDR3 spans 14 residues. Germline-derived CDR1 and CDR2 are SGHTA and FQGNSA. The V and J ends lost 0 bases and 5 bases respectively, with 10 bases between them. Here the CDR3 DNA reads TGTGCCAGCAGCTTAGCCGGTGCGGGGTATGGCTACACCTTC. It yields the protein CASSLAGAGYGYTF.

This clonotype was picked up a small number of times. The chain couples TRBV7-6 to TRBJ2-3; tentatively, D is TRBD2 (5 bases). The length of the CDR3 is 13 residues. Germline V gene data show CDR1 as SGHVS and CDR2 as FNYEAQ. With 5 bases removed from V and 4 bases from J, the gap between germline ends came to 10 bases. The CDR3 DNA sequence: TGTGCCAGCAGCCCCCTGGGAGCAGATACGCAGTATTTT. This translates into CASSPLGADTQYF.

This clonotype came up a few times. The V gene is TRBV7-3, the J gene TRBJ2-1, with 10 bases fitting TRBD2. V lost 4 bases and J lost 4; bases outside the gene matches: 7. Germline values: CDR1 SGHTA, CDR2 FQGTGA. There are 16 residues in the CDR3. CDR3 protein: CASSSSAGGGYNEQFF. The CDR3 DNA is TGTGCCAGCAGCTCGTCAGCGGGAGGGGGTTACAATGAGCAGTTCTTC.

This chain uses TRBV6-2 or TRBV6-3 with TRBJ2-3; D is undetermined. Germline V gene data show CDR1 as MNHEY and CDR2 as SVGEGT. Trimming removed 2 bases from V and 5 bases from J, with 11 bases in between. This CDR3 spans 14 amino acids. CDR3: CASSYLQDKDTQYF. DNA of the CDR3: TGTGCCAGCAGTTACCTCCAGGATAAAGATACGCAGTATTTT.

The sample holds many counts of this clonotype. The rearrangement uses TRBV7-2 and TRBJ2-7; D tentatively fits TRBD1 or TRBD2 (5 bases each). Germline-derived CDR1 and CDR2 are SGHTA and FQGNSA. The CDR3 loop spans 17 amino acids. Trimming shortened V by 3 bases and J by 3 bases, and 21 bases separated the two germline ends. CDR3 bases: TGTGCCAGCAGCTTCCGGGACGCAAGGGCCGGCCTCTACGAGCAGTACTTC. Translating it yields CASSFRDARAGLYEQYF.

This rearrangement joins TRBV6-1 to TRBJ2-7; TRBD2 matches at 12 bases. The CDR3 has 14 amino acids. J gave up 10 bases and V 1 base, and 5 bases lay outside the gene matches. Germline CDR1 and CDR2: MNHNS and SASEGT. The CDR3: CASSEGLAGAPQYF. DNA of the CDR3: TGTGCCAGCAGTGAAGGACTAGCGGGGGCCCCTCAGTACTTC.

This chain connects TRBV12-5 to TRBJ1-4, with D perhaps matching TRBD1 (5 bases). CDR3 length: 15 amino acids. Trimming took 3 bases from V and 4 from J, leaving 12 bases between them. Looked up from germline, CDR1 is LGHNT and CDR2 is FRNRAP. The CDR3 DNA is TGTGCTAGTGGTTTCGGGGACGGGAATAATGAAAAACTGTTTTTT. It specifies CASGFGDGNNEKLFF.

The chain joins TRBV7-2 to TRBJ2-5; a weak D match, TRBD2 (7 bases). The germline V and J ends were trimmed by 7 bases and 4 bases, with 19 bases remaining between them. The CDR3 is made up of 15 amino acids. Germline CDR1 SGHTA, CDR2 FQGNSA. The CDR3 reads CASTQGRGSGETQYF. The CDR3 coding sequence is TGTGCCAGCACCCAGGGGAGGGGAAGTGGAGAGACCCAGTACTTC.

This clonotype was counted only a few times. V and J are TRBV20-1 and TRBJ1-6; D unclear. Trimming stripped 3 bases from V and 5 bases from J, with 11 bases between. From germline, CDR1 is DFQATT and CDR2 SNEGSKA (reference sequence). The CDR3 loop spans 14 amino acids. The CDR3 DNA is TGCAGTGCTAGGGCTCACGGCGATAATTCACCCCTCCACTTT. It codes for CSARAHGDNSPLHF.